Listed below are T cell receptor beta chains from one sample, sequenced in a study of blood T cell repertoires in COVID-19. The method was immunoSEQ multiplex PCR; TCRdb's version includes in-frame clones alone and lacks a portion of them. The sample lists approximately 26,000 clones, about 80% occurring once. The sequenced material came from peripheral blood. The origin of the receptors is a man aged 80 or over with active or convalescent COVID-19. Each CDR3 is given with its conserved first and last residue. A D gene is named only where the DNA matches it firmly. Rows give clone size only sometimes, using once, few, many, or a class for an expanded clone.

>TRBJ1-5|.|.|TRBV6-4
CASTTGVPQHF
TGTGCCAGCACCACGGGGGTGCCCCAGCATTTT
>TRBJ1-1|TRBD1|.|TRBV11-1
CASSMTGTEAFF
TGTGCCAGCAGCATGACAGGGACTGAAGCTTTCTTT
>TRBJ1-1|.|once|TRBV6-6
CASAIGGDPTEAFF
TGTGCCAGCGCCATCGGCGGGGACCCTACTGAAGCTTTCTTT
>TRBJ2-5|TRBD1|.|TRBV10-2
CASNRGQGVRETQYF
TGCGCCAGCAACCGGGGACAGGGGGTACGAGAGACCCAGTACTTC
>TRBJ1-5|.|medium-sized|TRBV24-1
CATSERGGEDNQPQHF
TGTGCCACCAGTGAGAGAGGAGGTGAGGACAATCAGCCCCAGCATTTT
>TRBJ2-1|TRBD2|once|TRBV12-5
CASGRGGVSYNEQFF
TGTGCTAGTGGTCGGGGGGGGGTCTCCTACAATGAGCAGTTCTTC
>TRBJ2-5|TRBD1|.|TRBV10-3
CAISESTGQGFGETQYF
TGTGCCATCAGTGAGTCGACTGGACAGGGGTTTGGGGAGACCCAGTACTTC
>TRBJ2-3|TRBD2|.|TRBV18
CASSPTSGGNTDTQYF
TGTGCCAGCTCACCGACTAGCGGGGGAAACACAGATACGCAGTATTTT
>TRBJ2-3|TRBD1|few|TRBV19
CASNSYRTGSPDTQYF
TGTGCCAGTAATTCGTACAGGACAGGGAGTCCAGATACGCAGTATTTT
>TRBJ2-3|.|.|TRBV5-1
CASSLASGSDTQYF
TGCGCCAGCAGCTTGGCTTCAGGGTCAGATACGCAGTATTTT
>TRBJ2-5|.|.|TRBV3-1/TRBV3-2
CASSQWGAGEGVTQYF
TGTGCCAGCAGCCAGTGGGGGGCGGGAGAAGGCGTGACCCAGTACTTC
>TRBJ1-3|.|.|TRBV9
CASSVGLVGTSGNTIYF
TGTGCCAGCAGCGTGGGCCTGGTTGGGACTAGTGGAAACACCATATATTTT
>TRBJ2-1|.|few|TRBV2
CASSDDSNEQFF
TGTGCCAGCAGTGATGACAGCAATGAGCAGTTCTTC
>TRBJ1-4|.|.|TRBV6-2/TRBV6-3
CASSYDPLQGREEKLFF
TGTGCCAGCAGTTACGATCCCCTACAGGGTCGGGAAGAAAAACTGTTTTTT
>TRBJ2-5|TRBD2|.|TRBV5-1
CASSLLAGGPETQYF
TGCGCCAGCAGCCTCTTAGCGGGAGGGCCTGAGACCCAGTACTTC
>TRBJ1-3|.|few|TRBV19
CASSRDTGNTIYF
TGTGCCAGTAGTCGGGACACTGGAAACACCATATATTTT
>TRBJ1-2|.|.|TRBV5-4
CASSLSDRMNYGYTF
TGTGCCAGCAGCTTATCGGACAGAATGAACTATGGCTACACCTTC
>TRBJ2-1|.|once|TRBV28
CASSFRDNEQFF
TGTGCCAGCAGTTTCCGGGATAATGAGCAGTTCTTC
>TRBJ1-6|TRBD1|.|TRBV4-2
CASSQDGSRGLGSYNSPLHF
TGTGCCAGCAGCCAAGATGGGAGCAGGGGGTTAGGGTCCTATAATTCACCCCTCCACTTT
>TRBJ1-6|TRBD1|.|TRBV4-1
CASSQPGTGMYSPLHF
TGCGCCAGCAGCCAACCCGGGACAGGAATGTATTCACCCCTCCACTTT
>TRBJ1-2|TRBD1|.|TRBV2
CAGSGTASFGYGYTF
TGTGCCGGTAGCGGGACAGCTTCTTTCGGATATGGCTACACCTTC
>TRBJ2-4|TRBD1|.|TRBV7-2
CASSVGQGAGIQYF
TGTGCCAGCAGCGTGGGACAGGGGGCTGGCATTCAGTACTTC
>TRBJ1-2|.|.|TRBV7-8
CASSLGASQTFYGYTF
TGTGCCAGCAGCTTAGGGGCGTCCCAGACCTTCTATGGCTACACCTTC
>TRBJ1-1|.|.|TRBV6-5
CASYRGSAEAFF
TGTGCCAGCTATCGAGGGAGCGCTGAAGCTTTCTTT
>TRBJ2-7|.|few|TRBV28
CASREGARIYEQYF
TGTGCCAGCAGGGAAGGGGCACGGATCTACGAGCAGTACTTC
>TRBJ1-2|.|.|TRBV3-1/TRBV3-2
CASTPRSRDGYTF
TGTGCCAGCACACCTAGGAGCAGGGATGGCTACACCTTC
>TRBJ2-7|TRBD2|.|TRBV5-4
CATSLAGEREQYF
TGTGCCACCTCACTAGCGGGAGAACGCGAGCAGTACTTC
>TRBJ1-3|.|.|TRBV5-4
CASSLQGSGNTIYF
TGTGCCAGCAGCTTGCAGGGCTCTGGAAACACCATATATTTT
>TRBJ2-7|.|.|TRBV2
CASRDSGIYYEQYF
TGTGCCAGCAGGGATTCCGGGATCTACTACGAGCAGTACTTC
>TRBJ2-2|.|.|TRBV6-5
CASRRFPNTGELFF
TGTGCCAGCAGGAGGTTCCCGAACACCGGGGAGCTGTTTTTT
>TRBJ1-6|TRBD1|once|TRBV5-1
CASSLQGASSSYNSPLHF
TGCGCCAGCAGCCTACAGGGGGCATCCAGCTCCTATAATTCACCCCTCCACTTT
>TRBJ2-1|.|once|TRBV11-2
CASTPPPIRGSYNEQFF
TGTGCCAGCACCCCTCCCCCCATACGCGGCTCCTACAATGAGCAGTTCTTC